Sequencing of this TCR beta chain was carried out in a study of shared clonotypes between healthy human individuals. Sequencing was at deep level. Profiling relied on immunoSEQ multiplex PCR, and the TCRdb table lists in-frame clones only, not all of them. The sample shows around 550,000 clones, 90% to 97% of them seen only once. The investigators split CD4+ cells into a CD45RA+ naive subset and a CD45RA-negative memory subset. The germline V gene encodes CDR1 MDHEN and CDR2 SYDVKM. The CDR3 consists of 14 residues. Trimming pared 7 bases from V and 1 base from J, leaving 13 bases between. The sequencing sample was made of naive CD4+ T cells sorted from blood. Subset: CD45RA+ positively selected. This rearrangement joins TRBV28 to TRBJ1-1; no firm D call. The receptor's source is a woman younger than 45 in good health. Here the CDR3 DNA reads TGTGCCAGCAATTCTGGGTTATGGAACACTGAAGCTTTCTTT. This gives the protein CASNSGLWNTEAFF.